This is a list of T cell receptor beta chains from one sample in a study of untreated major depressive disorder. Measured with immunoSEQ multiplex PCR; TCRdb has only the in-frame clones, and not every one. Counted here are 21,000 or so clones, 90% to 95% occurring once; the ten biggest clones make up 0.25% to 0.35%. Sequenced: CD4+ T cells from PBMCs. Source of these receptors: a young man in good health. Each CDR3 is given with its conserved first and last residue. A D gene is named only where the DNA matches it firmly. Rows may omit the clone size; those that give it use once, few, many or a size class.

j_gene: TRBJ2-3
abundance: -
v_gene: TRBV7-2
d_gene: -
CDR3aa: CASSLGGYVEDTQYF
CDR3nt: TGTGCCAGCAGCCTTGGCGGCTACGTTGAAGATACGCAGTATTTT

j_gene: TRBJ1-2
abundance: -
v_gene: TRBV29-1
d_gene: TRBD1
CDR3aa: CSVADRDGYTF
CDR3nt: TGCAGCGTTGCCGACAGGGATGGCTACACCTTC

j_gene: TRBJ1-5
abundance: -
v_gene: TRBV10-1
d_gene: -
CDR3aa: CASRGLEPQHF
CDR3nt: TGCGCCAGCAGGGGGTTGGAGCCCCAGCATTTT

j_gene: TRBJ1-1
abundance: -
v_gene: TRBV6-5
d_gene: -
CDR3aa: CASSYVEAFF
CDR3nt: TGTGCCAGCAGTTATGTTGAAGCTTTCTTT

j_gene: TRBJ1-1
abundance: -
v_gene: TRBV6-1
d_gene: -
CDR3aa: CASSEPGNTEAFF
CDR3nt: TGTGCCAGCAGTGAACCAGGGAACACTGAAGCTTTCTTT

j_gene: TRBJ2-1
abundance: -
v_gene: TRBV7-9
d_gene: -
CDR3aa: CASSLTADNEQFF
CDR3nt: TGTGCCAGCAGCTTAACGGCCGACAATGAGCAGTTCTTC

j_gene: TRBJ1-1
abundance: -
v_gene: TRBV27
d_gene: TRBD1
CDR3aa: CASSRLFTGGNTEAFF
CDR3nt: TGTGCCAGCAGCCGTTTGTTCACAGGGGGGAACACTGAAGCTTTCTTT

j_gene: TRBJ1-2
abundance: few
v_gene: TRBV30
d_gene: -
CDR3aa: CAWSVQANYGYTF
CDR3nt: TGTGCCTGGAGTGTGCAGGCGAACTATGGCTACACCTTC

j_gene: TRBJ2-3
abundance: -
v_gene: TRBV25-1
d_gene: -
CDR3aa: CASRVLDTQYF
CDR3nt: TGTGCCAGCAGGGTGCTGGATACGCAGTATTTT

j_gene: TRBJ1-2
abundance: -
v_gene: TRBV9
d_gene: -
CDR3aa: CASSVAAERYGYTF
CDR3nt: TGTGCCAGCAGCGTAGCTGCTGAGCGCTATGGCTACACCTTC

j_gene: TRBJ1-1
abundance: -
v_gene: TRBV29-1
d_gene: TRBD1
CDR3aa: CSVELRGRDTEAFF
CDR3nt: TGCAGCGTTGAATTGAGGGGGCGGGACACTGAAGCTTTCTTT

j_gene: TRBJ1-2
abundance: -
v_gene: TRBV5-1
d_gene: -
CDR3aa: CASSGEGKGVPFYGYTF
CDR3nt: TGCGCCAGCAGCGGTGAGGGGAAGGGAGTTCCATTCTATGGCTACACCTTC

j_gene: TRBJ1-3
abundance: -
v_gene: TRBV18
d_gene: -
CDR3aa: CASRGGGPASGNTIYF
CDR3nt: TGTGCCAGCAGAGGAGGGGGTCCCGCCTCTGGAAACACCATATATTTT

j_gene: TRBJ2-2
abundance: -
v_gene: TRBV11-2
d_gene: -
CDR3aa: CASSGSGSNTGELFF
CDR3nt: TGTGCCAGCAGCGGGAGCGGTTCGAACACCGGGGAGCTGTTTTTT

j_gene: TRBJ2-3
abundance: once
v_gene: TRBV19
d_gene: TRBD1
CDR3aa: CASSRGTGGGTWDTQYF
CDR3nt: TGTGCCAGTAGTAGAGGGACAGGGGGCGGCACATGGGATACGCAGTATTTT

j_gene: TRBJ2-5
abundance: -
v_gene: TRBV4-3
d_gene: TRBD2
CDR3aa: CASSPGLAGVETQYF
CDR3nt: TGCGCCAGCAGCCCAGGACTAGCGGGAGTAGAGACCCAGTACTTC

j_gene: TRBJ2-1
abundance: once
v_gene: TRBV4-2
d_gene: -
CDR3aa: CASSQADRDEQFF
CDR3nt: TGTGCCAGCAGTCAGGCGGACCGGGATGAGCAGTTCTTC

j_gene: TRBJ1-5
abundance: once
v_gene: TRBV18
d_gene: -
CDR3aa: CASSPPGAGPQHF
CDR3nt: TGTGCCAGCTCACCCCCGGGGGCCGGGCCCCAGCATTTT

j_gene: TRBJ2-5
abundance: -
v_gene: TRBV9
d_gene: -
CDR3aa: CASSVDTQETQYF
CDR3nt: TGTGCCAGCAGCGTGGACACTCAAGAGACCCAGTACTTC

j_gene: TRBJ2-7
abundance: -
v_gene: TRBV5-1
d_gene: -
CDR3aa: CASSSGTYYEQYF
CDR3nt: TGCGCCAGCAGCTCCGGGACGTACTACGAGCAGTACTTC

j_gene: TRBJ2-1
abundance: -
v_gene: TRBV29-1
d_gene: TRBD2
CDR3aa: CNVRLAGGSAYNEQFF
CDR3nt: TGCAACGTTCGTTTAGCGGGAGGTAGCGCCTACAATGAGCAGTTCTTC

j_gene: TRBJ2-7
abundance: -
v_gene: TRBV5-6
d_gene: -
CDR3aa: CASSRPTYEQYF
CDR3nt: TGTGCCAGCAGCCGCCCAACCTACGAGCAGTACTTC

j_gene: TRBJ1-5
abundance: -
v_gene: TRBV27
d_gene: TRBD1
CDR3aa: CASSPGTGTYQPQHF
CDR3nt: TGTGCCAGCAGCCCCGGGACAGGGACTTATCAGCCCCAGCATTTT

j_gene: TRBJ2-3
abundance: -
v_gene: TRBV15
d_gene: TRBD1
CDR3aa: CATSRGQARAQYF
CDR3nt: TGTGCCACCAGCAGGGGACAGGCCCGGGCGCAGTATTTT

j_gene: TRBJ2-1
abundance: -
v_gene: TRBV5-5
d_gene: -
CDR3aa: CASSLEPLSSYNEQFF
CDR3nt: TGTGCCAGCAGCTTGGAACCGTTGAGCTCCTACAATGAGCAGTTCTTC

j_gene: TRBJ1-4
abundance: -
v_gene: TRBV7-9
d_gene: -
CDR3aa: CASSPRGPEEKLFF
CDR3nt: TGTGCCAGCAGCCCTCGCGGGCCGGAGGAAAAACTGTTTTTT

j_gene: TRBJ1-2
abundance: -
v_gene: TRBV4-3
d_gene: -
CDR3aa: CASSQAIYYGYTF
CDR3nt: TGCGCCAGCAGCCAAGCGATATACTATGGCTACACCTTC

j_gene: TRBJ2-1
abundance: -
v_gene: TRBV7-9
d_gene: -
CDR3aa: CASSRRHTLSSYNEQFF
CDR3nt: TGTGCCAGCAGCCGAAGACACACTTTAAGCTCCTACAATGAGCAGTTCTTC

j_gene: TRBJ2-7
abundance: -
v_gene: TRBV7-2
d_gene: TRBD2
CDR3aa: CASSLAAAGVSYEQYF
CDR3nt: TGTGCCAGCAGCTTAGCGGCTGCGGGAGTCTCCTACGAGCAGTACTTC

j_gene: TRBJ1-1
abundance: once
v_gene: TRBV11-2
d_gene: -
CDR3aa: CASSLEGENTEAFF
CDR3nt: TGTGCCAGCAGCTTAGAGGGGGAGAACACTGAAGCTTTCTTT

j_gene: TRBJ2-5
abundance: once
v_gene: TRBV29-1
d_gene: TRBD2
CDR3aa: CSVAIAGTNQETQYF
CDR3nt: TGCAGCGTTGCTATAGCGGGAACGAACCAAGAGACCCAGTACTTC

j_gene: TRBJ1-1
abundance: -
v_gene: TRBV15
d_gene: TRBD1
CDR3aa: CATSHRGRDSTEAFF
CDR3nt: TGTGCCACCAGTCACAGGGGTCGGGATTCCACTGAAGCTTTCTTT

j_gene: TRBJ2-7
abundance: few
v_gene: TRBV2
d_gene: -
CDR3aa: CASSVAITYEQYF
CDR3nt: TGTGCCAGCAGTGTTGCTATTACCTACGAGCAGTACTTC

j_gene: TRBJ1-2
abundance: -
v_gene: TRBV7-3
d_gene: TRBD1
CDR3aa: CASSEGTADGYTF
CDR3nt: TGTGCCAGCAGCGAGGGGACAGCTGATGGCTACACCTTC

j_gene: TRBJ1-1
abundance: -
v_gene: TRBV5-1
d_gene: -
CDR3aa: CASTQGMNTEAFF
CDR3nt: TGCGCCAGCACTCAGGGGATGAACACTGAAGCTTTCTTT

j_gene: TRBJ2-2
abundance: -
v_gene: TRBV6-4
d_gene: -
CDR3aa: CASSTQGAGELFF
CDR3nt: TGTGCCAGCTCTACCCAGGGTGCCGGGGAGCTGTTTTTT

j_gene: TRBJ1-2
abundance: -
v_gene: TRBV4-3
d_gene: TRBD1
CDR3aa: CASSPNRGYGYTF
CDR3nt: TGCGCCAGCAGCCCAAACAGGGGTTATGGCTACACCTTC

j_gene: TRBJ1-2
abundance: -
v_gene: TRBV2
d_gene: -
CDR3aa: CASSKDSSNYGYTF
CDR3nt: TGTGCCAGCAGCAAGGACAGTTCTAACTATGGCTACACCTTC

j_gene: TRBJ2-5
abundance: -
v_gene: TRBV6-1
d_gene: TRBD1
CDR3aa: CASSETGLETQYF
CDR3nt: TGTGCCAGCAGTGAGACAGGGCTCGAGACCCAGTACTTC

j_gene: TRBJ2-4
abundance: -
v_gene: TRBV7-8
d_gene: TRBD1
CDR3aa: CASSRDRDTKNIQYF
CDR3nt: TGTGCCAGCAGCCGGGACAGGGATACCAAAAACATTCAGTACTTC

j_gene: TRBJ2-6
abundance: -
v_gene: TRBV7-9
d_gene: -
CDR3aa: CASSSGANVLTF
CDR3nt: TGTGCCAGCAGCTCTGGGGCCAACGTCCTGACTTTC

j_gene: TRBJ2-1
abundance: -
v_gene: TRBV7-9
d_gene: -
CDR3aa: CASSFIGSYNEQFF
CDR3nt: TGTGCCAGCAGCTTCATTGGCTCCTACAATGAGCAGTTCTTC

j_gene: TRBJ1-2
abundance: -
v_gene: TRBV29-1
d_gene: -
CDR3aa: CSVFGLWGYGYTF
CDR3nt: TGCAGCGTTTTCGGCCTCTGGGGCTATGGCTACACCTTC

j_gene: TRBJ1-1
abundance: -
v_gene: TRBV27
d_gene: -
CDR3aa: CASTRLGNTEAFF
CDR3nt: TGTGCCAGCACCCGACTGGGGAACACTGAAGCTTTCTTT

j_gene: TRBJ2-7
abundance: -
v_gene: TRBV4-1
d_gene: TRBD2
CDR3aa: CASSQVDMGLAGGVEYF
CDR3nt: TGCGCCAGCAGCCAAGTCGATATGGGACTAGCGGGAGGGGTGGAGTACTTC

j_gene: TRBJ1-3
abundance: -
v_gene: TRBV27
d_gene: -
CDR3aa: CASSFGGGSGNTIYF
CDR3nt: TGTGCCAGCAGTTTTGGGGGTGGATCTGGAAACACCATATATTTT

j_gene: TRBJ1-1
abundance: -
v_gene: TRBV9
d_gene: -
CDR3aa: CASSRGAFDTEAFF
CDR3nt: TGTGCCAGCAGCCGAGGGGCCTTTGACACTGAAGCTTTCTTT

j_gene: TRBJ2-1
abundance: -
v_gene: TRBV7-2
d_gene: -
CDR3aa: CASSLAWQGYNEQFF
CDR3nt: TGTGCCAGCAGCTTAGCGTGGCAGGGCTACAATGAGCAGTTCTTC

j_gene: TRBJ1-2
abundance: -
v_gene: TRBV10-3
d_gene: -
CDR3aa: CAISEGLEGYTF
CDR3nt: TGTGCCATCAGTGAAGGGCTAGAAGGCTACACCTTC

j_gene: TRBJ1-1
abundance: -
v_gene: TRBV29-1
d_gene: -
CDR3aa: CSVGSGWGMNTEAFF
CDR3nt: TGCAGCGTTGGGTCAGGTTGGGGGATGAACACTGAAGCTTTCTTT

j_gene: TRBJ1-3
abundance: -
v_gene: TRBV7-2
d_gene: -
CDR3aa: CASSLWGFSGNTIYF
CDR3nt: TGTGCCAGCAGCTTATGGGGATTCTCTGGAAACACCATATATTTT

j_gene: TRBJ2-2
abundance: -
v_gene: TRBV27
d_gene: TRBD2
CDR3aa: CASRIAGTSRNTGELFF
CDR3nt: TGTGCCAGCAGAATTGCCGGGACTAGCCGGAACACCGGGGAGCTGTTTTTT

j_gene: TRBJ2-1
abundance: -
v_gene: TRBV5-1
d_gene: -
CDR3aa: CASSLQISPEQFF
CDR3nt: TGCGCCAGCAGCTTGCAAATCTCACCTGAGCAGTTCTTC

j_gene: TRBJ1-3
abundance: -
v_gene: TRBV18
d_gene: -
CDR3aa: CASSSLSGRSGNTIYF
CDR3nt: TGTGCCAGCTCGTCTTTGTCGGGGCGCTCTGGAAACACCATATATTTT

j_gene: TRBJ1-2
abundance: -
v_gene: TRBV30
d_gene: -
CDR3aa: CAWGGVPYYGYTF
CDR3nt: TGTGCCTGGGGCGGGGTCCCTTACTATGGCTACACCTTC

j_gene: TRBJ2-5
abundance: -
v_gene: TRBV15
d_gene: TRBD2
CDR3aa: CATSRDSIAGLAGGGETQYF
CDR3nt: TGTGCCACCAGCAGAGATTCCATTGCGGGACTAGCGGGAGGCGGGGAGACCCAGTACTTC